Listed below are T cell receptor beta chains from one sample, sequenced in a study of shared clonotypes between healthy human individuals. Libraries were prepared by immunoSEQ multiplex PCR; TCRdb keeps only in-frame clonotypes and omits some of them. The sample yields about 2 million clones, roughly 95% seen once. Sequenced material: naive CD8+ T cells sorted from blood. All receptors come from a young man in good health. Both conserved end residues are part of each CDR3. The D gene is left open where the match is weak. Some rows have no size entry. The others give once, few or many, or a class for an expanded clone.

D gene: NA
J gene: TRBJ1-1
clone size: NA
V gene: TRBV4-1
CDR3 DNA: TGCGCCAGCAGCCAAGAGGGAAGGACGAACACTGAAGCTTTCTTT
CDR3 protein: CASSQEGRTNTEAFF

D gene: NA
J gene: TRBJ2-7
clone size: NA
V gene: TRBV27
CDR3 DNA: TGTGCCAGCAGACCGACAGATAGTCCCTCCTACGAGCAGTACTTC
CDR3 protein: CASRPTDSPSYEQYF

D gene: NA
J gene: TRBJ1-2
clone size: NA
V gene: TRBV7-9
CDR3 DNA: TGTGCCAGCAGTGGGGGTGTCTATGGCTACACCTTC
CDR3 protein: CASSGGVYGYTF

D gene: TRBD1
J gene: TRBJ2-7
clone size: NA
V gene: TRBV9
CDR3 DNA: TGTGCCAGCAGCGCCGGGCAGGGGGCGTTGACCGAGCAGTACTTC
CDR3 protein: CASSAGQGALTEQYF

D gene: TRBD1
J gene: TRBJ1-6
clone size: NA
V gene: TRBV5-6
CDR3 DNA: TGTGCCAGCAGCTTGGGAGGGGGCGGTTCACCCCTCCACTTT
CDR3 protein: CASSLGGGGSPLHF

D gene: TRBD1
J gene: TRBJ2-7
clone size: NA
V gene: TRBV27
CDR3 DNA: TGTGCCAGCAGTTTATTAGGACAGGGGGTCTACGAGCAGTACTTC
CDR3 protein: CASSLLGQGVYEQYF

D gene: NA
J gene: TRBJ1-2
clone size: NA
V gene: TRBV19
CDR3 DNA: TGTGCCAGTAGTGTGGCCCAGGTCTATGGCTACACCTTC
CDR3 protein: CASSVAQVYGYTF

D gene: NA
J gene: TRBJ2-7
clone size: NA
V gene: TRBV4-1
CDR3 DNA: TGCGCCAGCAGCCAAGAACGGACTTTTGACTACGAGCAGTACTTC
CDR3 protein: CASSQERTFDYEQYF

D gene: NA
J gene: TRBJ1-2
clone size: NA
V gene: TRBV11-2
CDR3 DNA: TGTGCCAGCAGCCCGGGCTCTGCCCCTTATGGCTACACCTTC
CDR3 protein: CASSPGSAPYGYTF

D gene: NA
J gene: TRBJ1-1
clone size: NA
V gene: TRBV11-2
CDR3 DNA: TGTGCCAGCAGCTTATCAGACCTGGGGATGAACACTGAAGCTTTCTTT
CDR3 protein: CASSLSDLGMNTEAFF

D gene: NA
J gene: TRBJ1-2
clone size: NA
V gene: TRBV19
CDR3 DNA: TGTGCCAGTGGAGGGGGGAACTATGGCTACACCTTC
CDR3 protein: CASGGGNYGYTF

D gene: TRBD1
J gene: TRBJ2-7
clone size: NA
V gene: TRBV5-4
CDR3 DNA: TGTGCCAGCAGCCAGGACAGGGGTGTCTACGAGCAGTACTTC
CDR3 protein: CASSQDRGVYEQYF

D gene: TRBD2
J gene: TRBJ2-7
clone size: NA
V gene: TRBV5-6
CDR3 DNA: TGTGCCAGCAGCTTGGGACTAGCGGGAGGCGTACGCGACGAGCAGTACTTC
CDR3 protein: CASSLGLAGGVRDEQYF

D gene: TRBD2
J gene: TRBJ2-3
clone size: once
V gene: TRBV27
CDR3 DNA: TGTGCCAGCAGTTTAGATGGGGGGACTACAACAGATACGCAGTATTTT
CDR3 protein: CASSLDGGTTTDTQYF

D gene: TRBD1
J gene: TRBJ2-1
clone size: NA
V gene: TRBV5-1
CDR3 DNA: TGCGCCAGCAGCCTGACAGGGACCTCCGATGAGCAGTTCTTC
CDR3 protein: CASSLTGTSDEQFF

D gene: NA
J gene: TRBJ2-7
clone size: NA
V gene: TRBV19
CDR3 DNA: TGTGCCAGTAGCCCGCAGGGGGGCTTATGGGCCTACGAGCAGTACTTC
CDR3 protein: CASSPQGGLWAYEQYF

D gene: NA
J gene: TRBJ2-5
clone size: NA
V gene: TRBV5-8
CDR3 DNA: TGTGCCAGCAGCACCCCCAATAGGGCGGGCCAAGAGACCCAGTACTTC
CDR3 protein: CASSTPNRAGQETQYF

D gene: NA
J gene: TRBJ2-7
clone size: NA
V gene: TRBV4-1
CDR3 DNA: TGCGCCAGCAGCCAAGAAGGTGTTTCCTCCTACGAGCAGTACTTC
CDR3 protein: CASSQEGVSSYEQYF

D gene: NA
J gene: TRBJ2-1
clone size: NA
V gene: TRBV4-1
CDR3 DNA: TGCGCCAGCAGCCAGGTGGGGCCTGGCGAGCAGTTCTTC
CDR3 protein: CASSQVGPGEQFF

D gene: NA
J gene: TRBJ1-5
clone size: NA
V gene: TRBV19
CDR3 DNA: TGTGCCAGTACCAGCCGTTGGCAGCCCCAGCATTTT
CDR3 protein: CASTSRWQPQHF

D gene: NA
J gene: TRBJ1-2
clone size: NA
V gene: TRBV4-3
CDR3 DNA: TGCGCCAGCAGCCAAGATTTGCAGGATAACTATGGCTACACCTTC
CDR3 protein: CASSQDLQDNYGYTF

D gene: NA
J gene: TRBJ2-2
clone size: NA
V gene: TRBV7-9
CDR3 DNA: TGTGCCAGCAGCTTAGAGACGTTAGGCACCGGGGAGCTGTTTTTT
CDR3 protein: CASSLETLGTGELFF

D gene: NA
J gene: TRBJ2-7
clone size: once
V gene: TRBV9
CDR3 DNA: TGTGCCAGCAGCCCAGAAGACAGGTTTTACGAGCAGTACTTC
CDR3 protein: CASSPEDRFYEQYF

D gene: NA
J gene: TRBJ2-4
clone size: NA
V gene: TRBV4-2
CDR3 DNA: TGTGCCAGCAGCCAAGACCCCCCTGGGGACATTCAGTACTTC
CDR3 protein: CASSQDPPGDIQYF

D gene: NA
J gene: TRBJ1-2
clone size: NA
V gene: TRBV4-2
CDR3 DNA: TGTGCCAGCAGCCAAGATGGGGTATCGAGCTACACCTTC
CDR3 protein: CASSQDGVSSYTF

D gene: NA
J gene: TRBJ1-2
clone size: NA
V gene: TRBV30
CDR3 DNA: TGTGCCTGGAGTGCCACTGGGGAGCCGGGCTACACCTTC
CDR3 protein: CAWSATGEPGYTF

D gene: NA
J gene: TRBJ1-6
clone size: NA
V gene: TRBV7-2
CDR3 DNA: TGTGCCAGCAGCTTAGTGATTGGACAGAATTCACCCCTCCACTTT
CDR3 protein: CASSLVIGQNSPLHF

D gene: TRBD2
J gene: TRBJ2-5
clone size: NA
V gene: TRBV6-6
CDR3 DNA: TGTGCCAGCAGTACCACTAGCGGGGAAATTCAAGAGACCCAGTACTTC
CDR3 protein: CASSTTSGEIQETQYF

D gene: NA
J gene: TRBJ2-7
clone size: NA
V gene: TRBV5-8
CDR3 DNA: TGTGCCAGCAGCCCCTCGGGCGAGCAGTACTTC
CDR3 protein: CASSPSGEQYF

D gene: TRBD1
J gene: TRBJ1-4
clone size: NA
V gene: TRBV7-4
CDR3 DNA: TGTGCCAGGTTGACAGGGGAGTCAACTAATGAAAAACTGTTTTTT
CDR3 protein: CARLTGESTNEKLFF

D gene: TRBD1
J gene: TRBJ2-7
clone size: NA
V gene: TRBV6-1
CDR3 DNA: TGTGCCAGCAGTCCCGCCGGGACAGGTGTCGAGCAGTACTTC
CDR3 protein: CASSPAGTGVEQYF

D gene: NA
J gene: TRBJ2-1
clone size: NA
V gene: TRBV6-5
CDR3 DNA: TGTGCCAGCAGTTACGGGGGGAGGAATGAGCAGTTCTTC
CDR3 protein: CASSYGGRNEQFF

D gene: TRBD1
J gene: TRBJ2-7
clone size: NA
V gene: TRBV27
CDR3 DNA: TGTGCCAGCAGTTCCGTCGGGACAGGGCTCGACGAGCAGTACTTC
CDR3 protein: CASSSVGTGLDEQYF

D gene: TRBD1
J gene: TRBJ2-7
clone size: NA
V gene: TRBV27
CDR3 DNA: TGTGCCAGCAGTTTTATAGGGACAGGAGACTACGAGCAGTACTTC
CDR3 protein: CASSFIGTGDYEQYF

D gene: TRBD2
J gene: TRBJ2-7
clone size: NA
V gene: TRBV7-9
CDR3 DNA: TGTGCCAGCAGCTTCCCTAGCGGGAGAAACGAGCAGTACTTC
CDR3 protein: CASSFPSGRNEQYF

D gene: TRBD1
J gene: TRBJ2-7
clone size: NA
V gene: TRBV28
CDR3 DNA: TGTGCCAGCAGTGACACGACAGGGCTCTTCCACTACGAGCAGTACTTC
CDR3 protein: CASSDTTGLFHYEQYF

D gene: TRBD2
J gene: TRBJ2-7
clone size: NA
V gene: TRBV19
CDR3 DNA: TGTGCCAGCGGACTAGCGGGAGCCTACGAGCAGTACTTC
CDR3 protein: CASGLAGAYEQYF

D gene: NA
J gene: TRBJ1-4
clone size: NA
V gene: TRBV28
CDR3 DNA: TGTGCCAGCAGTGGGGATACCGGGACCCCTGAAAAACTGTTTTTT
CDR3 protein: CASSGDTGTPEKLFF

D gene: NA
J gene: TRBJ2-7
clone size: NA
V gene: TRBV6-1
CDR3 DNA: TGTGCCGCGGTTCGGAGGGGGCTTACCTACGAGCAGTACTTC
CDR3 protein: CAAVRRGLTYEQYF

D gene: NA
J gene: TRBJ2-7
clone size: NA
V gene: TRBV7-9
CDR3 DNA: TGTGCCAGCGGAGCCGACAGCTCCGCCTACGAGCAGTACTTC
CDR3 protein: CASGADSSAYEQYF

D gene: TRBD1
J gene: TRBJ1-2
clone size: NA
V gene: TRBV11-2
CDR3 DNA: TGTGCCAGCAGCTTAGGGCCCGGGACAGGGGGCGATGGCTACACCTTC
CDR3 protein: CASSLGPGTGGDGYTF

D gene: NA
J gene: TRBJ2-7
clone size: NA
V gene: TRBV5-8
CDR3 DNA: TGTGCCAGCAGCGGACCCCTGTACTTC
CDR3 protein: CASSGPLYF

D gene: NA
J gene: TRBJ2-2
clone size: NA
V gene: TRBV4-1
CDR3 DNA: TGCGCCAGCAGCCAAGGGGCCCAAGCCGGGGAGCTGTTTTTT
CDR3 protein: CASSQGAQAGELFF

D gene: NA
J gene: TRBJ2-3
clone size: once
V gene: TRBV4-1
CDR3 DNA: TGCGCCAGCAGCGTCGACGCTGAAGATACGCAGTATTTT
CDR3 protein: CASSVDAEDTQYF

D gene: NA
J gene: TRBJ2-1
clone size: NA
V gene: TRBV5-6
CDR3 DNA: TGTGCCAGCAGCTTGGCCTTAGAGAGGGAGCAGTTCTTC
CDR3 protein: CASSLALEREQFF

D gene: TRBD1
J gene: TRBJ1-2
clone size: NA
V gene: TRBV7-9
CDR3 DNA: TGTGCCAGCAGCTTGGACCCCGGGACAGGGAACTATGGCTACACCTTC
CDR3 protein: CASSLDPGTGNYGYTF

D gene: NA
J gene: TRBJ2-7
clone size: NA
V gene: TRBV5-8
CDR3 DNA: TGTGCCAGCAGCTGGCAGTCTTCCTACGAGCAGTACTTC
CDR3 protein: CASSWQSSYEQYF

D gene: TRBD2
J gene: TRBJ2-3
clone size: NA
V gene: TRBV9
CDR3 DNA: TGTGCCAGCAGCCCGATAGGGAGCGGGGTTGCCCCAGATACGCAGTATTTT
CDR3 protein: CASSPIGSGVAPDTQYF

D gene: NA
J gene: TRBJ1-4
clone size: NA
V gene: TRBV10-2
CDR3 DNA: TGCGCCAGCAGTTTCGACAGTACTGAAAAACTGTTTTTT
CDR3 protein: CASSFDSTEKLFF

D gene: TRBD1
J gene: TRBJ1-6
clone size: NA
V gene: TRBV6-1
CDR3 DNA: TGTGCCATTTGGGACAGCAGCTCCTATAATTCACCCCTCCACTTT
CDR3 protein: CAIWDSSSYNSPLHF

D gene: NA
J gene: TRBJ2-7
clone size: NA
V gene: TRBV4-3
CDR3 DNA: TGCGCCAGCAGCCAAGAGCCCGAGGGGGGCTACGAGCAGTACTTC
CDR3 protein: CASSQEPEGGYEQYF

D gene: TRBD2
J gene: TRBJ2-5
clone size: NA
V gene: TRBV7-9
CDR3 DNA: TGTGCCAGCAGCTTAGGCTGGGCGGGAGGCACCCAAGAGACCCAGTACTTC
CDR3 protein: CASSLGWAGGTQETQYF

D gene: NA
J gene: TRBJ1-6
clone size: NA
V gene: TRBV6-1
CDR3 DNA: TGTGCCAGCAGTGAAGGGGTCTCCTATAATTCACCCCTCCACTTT
CDR3 protein: CASSEGVSYNSPLHF